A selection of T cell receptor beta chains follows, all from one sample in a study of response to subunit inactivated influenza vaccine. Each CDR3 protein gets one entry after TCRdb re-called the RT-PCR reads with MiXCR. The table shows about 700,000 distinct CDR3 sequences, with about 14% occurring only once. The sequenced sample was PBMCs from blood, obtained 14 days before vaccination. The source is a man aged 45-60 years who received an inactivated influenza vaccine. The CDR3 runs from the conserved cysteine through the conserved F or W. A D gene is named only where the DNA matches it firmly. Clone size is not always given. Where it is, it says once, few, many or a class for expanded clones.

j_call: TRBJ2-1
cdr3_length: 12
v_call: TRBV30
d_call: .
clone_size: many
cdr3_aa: CAWSVGRTEQFF
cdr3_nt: TGTGCCTGGAGCGTGGGGCGGACCGAGCAGTTCTTC

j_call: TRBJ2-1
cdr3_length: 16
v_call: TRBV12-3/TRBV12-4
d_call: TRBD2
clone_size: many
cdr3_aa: CASRRLAGGSLDEQFF
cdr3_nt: TGTGCCAGCAGGCGACTAGCGGGGGGGAGTCTAGATGAGCAGTTCTTC

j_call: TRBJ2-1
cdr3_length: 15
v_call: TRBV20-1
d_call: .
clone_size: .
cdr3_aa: CSARLLAPLHNEQFF
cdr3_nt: TGCAGTGCTAGGTTACTAGCTCCCCTCCACAATGAGCAGTTCTTC

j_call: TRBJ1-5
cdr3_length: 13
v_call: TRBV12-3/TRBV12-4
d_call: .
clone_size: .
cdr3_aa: CASSWAGERPQHF
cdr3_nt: TGTGCCAGCAGTTGGGCAGGGGAACGGCCCCAGCATTTT

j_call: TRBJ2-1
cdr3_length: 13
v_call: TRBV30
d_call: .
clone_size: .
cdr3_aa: CAWSLRNYNEQFF
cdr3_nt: TGTGCCTGGAGTCTTCGAAACTACAATGAGCAGTTCTTC

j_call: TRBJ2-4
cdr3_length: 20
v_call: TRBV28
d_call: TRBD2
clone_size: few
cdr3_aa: CASSLLGLAGGPADKNIQYF
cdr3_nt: TGTGCCAGCAGTCTCCTCGGACTAGCGGGAGGGCCCGCGGACAAAAACATTCAGTACTTC

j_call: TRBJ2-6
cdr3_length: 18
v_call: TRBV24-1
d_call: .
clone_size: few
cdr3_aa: CATSAPMGANSGANVLTF
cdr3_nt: TGTGCCACCAGTGCCCCCATGGGGGCCAACTCTGGGGCCAACGTCCTGACTTTC

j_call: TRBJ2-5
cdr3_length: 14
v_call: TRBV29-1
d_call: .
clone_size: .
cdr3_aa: CSVDTRSGKETQYF
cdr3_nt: TGCAGCGTTGACACCCGATCCGGAAAAGAGACCCAGTACTTC

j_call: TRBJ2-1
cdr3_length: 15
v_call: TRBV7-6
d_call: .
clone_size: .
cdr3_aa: CASSARLSSYNEQFF
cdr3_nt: TGTGCCAGCAGCGCACGACTCAGCTCCTACAATGAGCAGTTCTTC

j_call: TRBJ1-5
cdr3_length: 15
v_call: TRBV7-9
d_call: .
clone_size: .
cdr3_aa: CASGPTGLSNQPQHF
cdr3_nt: TGTGCCAGCGGCCCGACGGGTTTGAGCAATCAGCCCCAGCATTTT

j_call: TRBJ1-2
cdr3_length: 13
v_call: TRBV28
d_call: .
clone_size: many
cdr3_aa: CASSSGQFYGYTF
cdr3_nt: TGCGCCAGCAGTTCCGGACAGTTCTATGGCTACACCTTC

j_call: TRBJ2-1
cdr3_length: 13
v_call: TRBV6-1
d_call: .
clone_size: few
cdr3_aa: CASSGWRGDEQFF
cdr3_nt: TGTGCCAGCAGCGGATGGAGGGGGGATGAGCAGTTCTTC

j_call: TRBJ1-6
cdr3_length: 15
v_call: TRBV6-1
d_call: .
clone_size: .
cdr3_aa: CASRKQGSYNSPLHF
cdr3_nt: TGTGCCAGCAGAAAACAGGGATCCTATAATTCACCCCTCCACTTT

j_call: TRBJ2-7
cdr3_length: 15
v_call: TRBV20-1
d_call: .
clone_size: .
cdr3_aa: CSARPLGRGAGEQYF
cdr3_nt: TGCAGTGCTAGACCCCTGGGACGCGGAGCTGGCGAGCAGTACTTC

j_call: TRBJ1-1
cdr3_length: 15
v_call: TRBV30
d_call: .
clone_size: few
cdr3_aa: CAWSQGRGIDTEAFF
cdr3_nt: TGTGCCTGGAGCCAGGGTCGGGGAATAGACACTGAAGCTTTCTTT

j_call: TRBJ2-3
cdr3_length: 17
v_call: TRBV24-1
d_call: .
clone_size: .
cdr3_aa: CATSVSPGTGAPDTQYF
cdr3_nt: TGTGCCACCAGTGTGTCACCAGGCACCGGTGCGCCAGATACGCAGTATTTT

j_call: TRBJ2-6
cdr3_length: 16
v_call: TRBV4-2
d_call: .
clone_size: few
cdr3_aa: CASSQPQGPGANVLTF
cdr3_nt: TGTGCCAGCAGCCAACCACAGGGCCCTGGGGCCAACGTCCTGACTTTC

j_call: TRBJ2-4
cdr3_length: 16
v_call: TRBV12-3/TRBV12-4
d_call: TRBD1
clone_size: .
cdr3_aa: CASSLRQGGSKNIQYF
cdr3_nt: TGTGCCAGCAGTCTCCGACAGGGTGGGTCCAAAAACATTCAGTACTTC

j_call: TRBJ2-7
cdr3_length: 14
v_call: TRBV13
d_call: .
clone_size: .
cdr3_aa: CASSLGGTGREQYF
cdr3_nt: TGTGCCAGCAGCTTAGGAGGTACGGGACGCGAGCAGTACTTC

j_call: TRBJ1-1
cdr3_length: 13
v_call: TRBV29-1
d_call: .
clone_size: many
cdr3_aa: CSVVPLLQGIAFF
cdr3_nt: TGCAGCGTTGTTCCCCTCCTGCAGGGGATTGCTTTCTTT

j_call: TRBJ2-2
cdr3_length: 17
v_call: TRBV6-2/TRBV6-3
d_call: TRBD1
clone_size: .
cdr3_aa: CASSYLVGQGFDGELFF
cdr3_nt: TGTGCCAGCAGTTATTTGGTAGGACAGGGATTCGACGGGGAGCTGTTTTTT

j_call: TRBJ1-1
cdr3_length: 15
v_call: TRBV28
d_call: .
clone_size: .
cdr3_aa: CASSFPGSSGVEAFF
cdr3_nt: TGTGCCAGCAGTTTCCCAGGGTCCTCAGGCGTTGAAGCTTTCTTT

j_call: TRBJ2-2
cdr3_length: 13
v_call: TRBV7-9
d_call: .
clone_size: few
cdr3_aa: CASSQLVAGELFF
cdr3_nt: TGTGCCAGCAGCCAACTAGTGGCCGGGGAGCTGTTTTTT

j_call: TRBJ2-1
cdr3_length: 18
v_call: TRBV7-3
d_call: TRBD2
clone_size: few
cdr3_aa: CASSLRAGGQPRNNEQFF
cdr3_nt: TGTGCCAGCAGCTTAAGGGCGGGAGGGCAGCCGAGGAACAATGAGCAGTTCTTC

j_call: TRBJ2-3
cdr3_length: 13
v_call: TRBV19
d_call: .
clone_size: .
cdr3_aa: CATESKGTDTQYF
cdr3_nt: TGTGCCACTGAGTCCAAAGGCACAGATACGCAGTATTTT

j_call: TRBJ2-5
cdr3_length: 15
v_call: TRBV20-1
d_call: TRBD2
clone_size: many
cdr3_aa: CSAGLAGGPQETQYF
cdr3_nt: TGCAGTGCAGGACTAGCGGGGGGGCCCCAAGAGACCCAGTACTTC

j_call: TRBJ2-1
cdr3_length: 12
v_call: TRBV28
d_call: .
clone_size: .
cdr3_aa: CAIRRDYNEQFF
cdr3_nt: TGTGCCATCCGTCGGGACTACAATGAGCAGTTCTTC

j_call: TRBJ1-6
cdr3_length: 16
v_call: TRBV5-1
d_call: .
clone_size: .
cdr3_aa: CPSSRVSDSYNSPLHF
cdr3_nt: TGCCCCAGCAGCCGCGTCTCGGACAGTTATAATTCACCCCTCCACTTT

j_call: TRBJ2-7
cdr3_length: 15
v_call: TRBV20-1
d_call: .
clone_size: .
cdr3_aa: CSASAPREGYYEQYF
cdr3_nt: TGCAGTGCTAGTGCTCCCAGGGAAGGGTACTACGAGCAGTACTTC

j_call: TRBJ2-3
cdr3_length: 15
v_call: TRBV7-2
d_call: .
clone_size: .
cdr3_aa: CASSSVGPGRNTQYF
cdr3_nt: TGTGCCAGCAGCTCGGTAGGGCCGGGCCGGAATACGCAGTATTTT

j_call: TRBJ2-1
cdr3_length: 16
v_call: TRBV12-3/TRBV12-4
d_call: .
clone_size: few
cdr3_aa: CASSLSGGGLYNEQFF
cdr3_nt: TGTGCCAGCAGTTTATCGGGCGGGGGCCTTTACAATGAGCAGTTCTTC

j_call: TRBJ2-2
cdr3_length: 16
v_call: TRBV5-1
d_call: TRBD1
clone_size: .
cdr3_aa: CASSRERTGGTGELFF
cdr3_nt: TGCGCCAGCAGTCGAGAAAGGACAGGGGGCACCGGGGAGCTGTTTTTT

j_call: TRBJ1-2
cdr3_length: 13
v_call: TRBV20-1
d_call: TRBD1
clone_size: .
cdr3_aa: CSADGQGHYGYTF
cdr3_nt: TGCAGTGCTGATGGACAGGGGCATTACGGCTACACCTTC

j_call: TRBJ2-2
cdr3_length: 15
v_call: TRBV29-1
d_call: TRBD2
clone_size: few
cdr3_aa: CSVESGTTNTGELFF
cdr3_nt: TGCAGCGTTGAATCCGGGACTACGAACACCGGGGAGCTGTTTTTT

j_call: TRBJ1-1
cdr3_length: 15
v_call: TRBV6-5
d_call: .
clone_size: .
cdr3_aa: CASSYSTASTFEAFF
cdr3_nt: TGTGCCAGCAGTTACTCGACAGCCTCTACCTTTGAAGCTTTCTTT

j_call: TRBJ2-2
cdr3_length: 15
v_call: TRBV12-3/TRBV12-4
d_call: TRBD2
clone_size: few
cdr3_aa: CASSWGAGGTGELFF
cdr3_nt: TGTGCCAGCAGTTGGGGGGCGGGAGGCACCGGGGAGCTGTTTTTT

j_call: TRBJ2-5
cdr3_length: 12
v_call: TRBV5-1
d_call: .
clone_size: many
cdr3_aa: CASSLRGETQYF
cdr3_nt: TGTGCCAGCAGCTTAAGGGGAGAGACCCAGTACTTC

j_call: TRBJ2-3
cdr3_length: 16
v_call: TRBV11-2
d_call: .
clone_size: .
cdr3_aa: CASLPLGPRNTDTQYF
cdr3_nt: TGTGCCAGTCTTCCCCTCGGACCCAGAAACACAGATACGCAGTATTTT

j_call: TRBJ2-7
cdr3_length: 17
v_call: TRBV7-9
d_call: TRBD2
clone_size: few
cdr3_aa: CASSSTRTSGSSYEQYF
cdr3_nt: TGTGCCAGCAGCTCAACCCGGACTAGCGGGTCGTCCTACGAGCAGTACTTC

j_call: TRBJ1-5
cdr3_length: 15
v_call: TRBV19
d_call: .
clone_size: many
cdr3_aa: CASSMRGSGNQPQHF
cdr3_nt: TGTGCCAGTAGTATGCGCGGGTCGGGCAATCAGCCCCAGCATTTT

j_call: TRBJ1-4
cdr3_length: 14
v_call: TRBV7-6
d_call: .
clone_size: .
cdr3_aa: CASSAGTLGEKLFF
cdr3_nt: TGTGCCAGCAGCGCCGGGACTTTAGGGGAAAAACTGTTTTTT

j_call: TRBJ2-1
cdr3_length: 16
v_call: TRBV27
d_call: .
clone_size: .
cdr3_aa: CASSWDFLSSYNEQFF
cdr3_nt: TGTGCCAGCAGTTGGGACTTTTTAAGCTCCTACAATGAGCAGTTCTTC

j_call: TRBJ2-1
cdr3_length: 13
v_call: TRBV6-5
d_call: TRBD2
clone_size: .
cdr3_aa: CASSSYFSGAPFF
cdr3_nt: TGTGCCAGCAGTTCCTATTTTAGCGGGGCTCCGTTCTTC

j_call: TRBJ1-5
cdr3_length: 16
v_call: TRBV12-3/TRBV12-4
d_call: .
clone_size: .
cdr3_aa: CASSSFGDPSNQPQHF
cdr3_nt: TGTGCCAGCAGCTCATTTGGGGATCCTAGCAATCAGCCCCAGCATTTT

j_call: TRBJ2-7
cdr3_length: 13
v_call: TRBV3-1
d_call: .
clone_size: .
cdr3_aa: CASSHFQAYEQYF
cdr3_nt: TGTGCCAGCAGCCACTTCCAGGCCTACGAGCAGTACTTC

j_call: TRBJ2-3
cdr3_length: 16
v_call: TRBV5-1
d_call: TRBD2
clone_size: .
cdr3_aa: CASSPRLAGGPNTQYF
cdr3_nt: TGCGCCAGCAGCCCTCGACTAGCGGGGGGCCCGAACACGCAGTATTTT

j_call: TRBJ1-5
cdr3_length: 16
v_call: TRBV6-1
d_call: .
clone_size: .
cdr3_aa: CASSQQTRPSNQPQHF
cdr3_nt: TGTGCCAGCAGTCAACAAACTAGACCTAGCAATCAGCCCCAGCATTTT

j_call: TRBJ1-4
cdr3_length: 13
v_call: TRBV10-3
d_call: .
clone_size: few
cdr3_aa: CATSIPTNEKLFF
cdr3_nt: TGTGCCACCTCGATCCCAACTAATGAAAAACTGTTTTTT

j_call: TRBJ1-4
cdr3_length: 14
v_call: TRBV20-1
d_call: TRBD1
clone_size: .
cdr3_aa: CSARDLGTGKKLFF
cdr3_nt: TGCAGTGCTAGAGATTTGGGGACAGGGAAAAAACTGTTTTTT

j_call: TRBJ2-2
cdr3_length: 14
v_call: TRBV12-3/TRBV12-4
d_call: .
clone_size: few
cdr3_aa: CASTTSSITGELFF
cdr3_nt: TGTGCCAGCACCACCTCGTCAATCACCGGGGAGCTGTTTTTT

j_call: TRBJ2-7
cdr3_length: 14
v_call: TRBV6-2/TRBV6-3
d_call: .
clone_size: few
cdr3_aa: CASSYQEASYEQYF
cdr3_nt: TGTGCCAGCAGTTACCAGGAAGCCAGCTACGAGCAGTACTTC

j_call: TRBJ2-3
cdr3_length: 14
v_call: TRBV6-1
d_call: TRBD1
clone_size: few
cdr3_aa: CASSRTGIIDTQYF
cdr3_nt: TGTGCCAGCAGCAGGACAGGGATAATAGATACGCAGTATTTT

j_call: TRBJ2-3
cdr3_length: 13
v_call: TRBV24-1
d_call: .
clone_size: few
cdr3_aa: CATSVLGQDTQYF
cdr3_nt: TGTGCCACCAGTGTCTTGGGGCAAGATACGCAGTATTTT

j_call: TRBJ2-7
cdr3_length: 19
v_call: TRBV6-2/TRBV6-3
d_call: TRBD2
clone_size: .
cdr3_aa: CASSYSRSGTVAPFYEQYF
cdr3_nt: TGTGCCAGCAGTTACTCGAGGAGCGGGACTGTCGCCCCATTCTACGAGCAGTACTTC

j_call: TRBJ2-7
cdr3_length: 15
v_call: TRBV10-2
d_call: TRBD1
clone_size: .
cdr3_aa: CASSAPGTGVEEQYF
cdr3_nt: TGCGCCAGCAGTGCCCCAGGGACAGGGGTTGAGGAGCAGTACTTC

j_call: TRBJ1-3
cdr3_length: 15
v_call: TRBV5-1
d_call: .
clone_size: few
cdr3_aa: CASRTGRGSGNTIYF
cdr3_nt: TGCGCCAGCAGGACAGGCCGAGGGTCTGGAAACACCATATATTTT

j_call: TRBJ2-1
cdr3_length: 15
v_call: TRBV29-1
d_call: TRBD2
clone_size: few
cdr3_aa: CSALPRTSDDNEQFF
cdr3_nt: TGCAGCGCCCTTCCTCGGACTAGCGATGACAATGAGCAGTTCTTC

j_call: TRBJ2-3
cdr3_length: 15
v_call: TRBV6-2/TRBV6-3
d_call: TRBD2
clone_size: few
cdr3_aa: CASSYWAGVADTQYF
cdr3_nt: TGTGCCAGCAGTTACTGGGCGGGAGTTGCAGATACGCAGTATTTT

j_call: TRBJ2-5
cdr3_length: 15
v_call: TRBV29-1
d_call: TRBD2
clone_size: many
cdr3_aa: CSVDGAAGDQETQYF
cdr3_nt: TGCAGCGTTGATGGCGCAGCGGGGGATCAAGAGACCCAGTACTTC

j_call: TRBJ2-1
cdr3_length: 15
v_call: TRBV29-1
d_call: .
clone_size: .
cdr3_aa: CSVIGLTSSYNEQFF
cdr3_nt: TGCAGCGTTATCGGACTGACGAGCTCCTACAATGAGCAGTTCTTC